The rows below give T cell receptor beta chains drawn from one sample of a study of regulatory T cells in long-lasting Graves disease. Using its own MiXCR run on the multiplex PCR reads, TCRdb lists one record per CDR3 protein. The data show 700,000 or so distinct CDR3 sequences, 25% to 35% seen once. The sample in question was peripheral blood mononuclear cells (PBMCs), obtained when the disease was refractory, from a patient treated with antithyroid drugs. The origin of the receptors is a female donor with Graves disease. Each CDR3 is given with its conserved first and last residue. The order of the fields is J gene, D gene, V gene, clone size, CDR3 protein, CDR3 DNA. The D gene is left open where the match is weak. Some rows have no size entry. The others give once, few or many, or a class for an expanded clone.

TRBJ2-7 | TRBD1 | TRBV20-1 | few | CSALKGQGNYEQYF | TGCAGTGCTTTGAAGGGACAGGGAAACTACGAGCAGTACTTC
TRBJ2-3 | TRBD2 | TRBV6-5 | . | CASSSSGRVPTSTDTQYF | TGTGCCAGCAGTTCTAGCGGGAGGGTACCTACTAGCACAGATACGCAGTATTTT
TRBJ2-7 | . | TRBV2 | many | CASRAVGVYEQYF | TGTGCCAGCAGGGCGGTCGGGGTCTACGAGCAGTACTTC
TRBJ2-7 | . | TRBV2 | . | CASGLIEQYF | TGTGCCAGCGGCCTCATCGAGCAGTACTTC
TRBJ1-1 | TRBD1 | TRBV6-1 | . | CASSSQGGLNTEAFF | TGTGCCAGCAGCTCACAAGGGGGCCTGAACACTGAAGCTTTCTTT
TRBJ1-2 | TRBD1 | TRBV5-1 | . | CASSFDRAFDYGYTF | TGCGCCAGCAGCTTCGACAGGGCTTTCGACTATGGCTACACCTTC
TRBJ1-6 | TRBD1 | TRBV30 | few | CAWGWTGDSPLHF | TGTGCCTGGGGTTGGACAGGGGACTCACCCCTCCACTTT
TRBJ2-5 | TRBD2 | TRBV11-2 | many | CASSPGLAGETQYF | TGTGCCAGCAGCCCGGGACTAGCGGGAGAGACCCAGTACTTC
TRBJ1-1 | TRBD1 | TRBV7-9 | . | CASSQNRGVAEAFF | TGTGCCAGCAGCCAGAACAGGGGGGTAGCTGAAGCTTTCTTT
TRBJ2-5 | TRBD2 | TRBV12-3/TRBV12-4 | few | CASSSWTSGSQETQYF | TGTGCCAGCAGTTCTTGGACTAGCGGGAGCCAAGAGACCCAGTACTTC
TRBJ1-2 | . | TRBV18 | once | CASSPPQGYGYTF | TGTGCCAGCTCACCACCCCAGGGCTATGGCTACACCTTC
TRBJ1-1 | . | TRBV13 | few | CASSLYLAEAFF | TGTGCCAGCAGCTTATACTTGGCTGAAGCTTTCTTT
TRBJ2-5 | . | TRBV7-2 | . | CASSLGQNRQETQYF | TGTGCCAGCAGCCTTGGACAGAATCGGCAAGAGACCCAGTACTTC
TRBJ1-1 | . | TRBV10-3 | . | CAAKGGRQLNTEAFF | TGTGCCGCCAAGGGGGGACGGCAGCTGAACACTGAAGCTTTCTTT
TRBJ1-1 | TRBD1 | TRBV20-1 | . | CSANRGRAEAFF | TGCAGTGCTAATAGGGGGCGGGCTGAAGCTTTCTTT
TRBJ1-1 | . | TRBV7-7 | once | CASSRYPGHLNTEAFF | TGTGCTAGCAGCCGTTACCCGGGACACCTGAACACTGAAGCTTTCTTT
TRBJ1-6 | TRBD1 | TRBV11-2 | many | CASLQGANSPLHF | TGTGCCAGCTTACAGGGGGCTAATTCACCCCTCCACTTT
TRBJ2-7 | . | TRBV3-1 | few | CASSQDAQVVGREQYF | TGTGCCAGCAGCCAAGATGCTCAGGTCGTGGGGCGTGAGCAGTACTTC
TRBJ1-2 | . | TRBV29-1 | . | CSVEVVWRDYGYTF | TGCAGCGTTGAAGTGGTCTGGAGAGACTATGGCTACACCTTC
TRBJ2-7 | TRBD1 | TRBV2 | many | CASSEGQGASYEQYF | TGTGCCAGCAGTGAAGGACAGGGGGCATCCTACGAGCAGTACTTC
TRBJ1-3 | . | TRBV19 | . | CASTRNPTKASGNTIYF | TGTGCCAGTACCCGGAATCCGACAAAGGCCTCTGGAAACACCATATATTTT
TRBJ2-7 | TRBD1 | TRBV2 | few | CASILGRDRGVGAYEQYF | TGTGCCAGCATCCTCGGCCGGGACAGGGGAGTCGGGGCCTACGAGCAGTACTTC
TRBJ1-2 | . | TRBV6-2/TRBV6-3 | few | CASSTSGGDYGYTF | TGTGCCAGCAGCACCTCGGGGGGGGACTATGGCTACACCTTC
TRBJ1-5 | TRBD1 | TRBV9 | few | CASSGGQGWVQPQHF | TGTGCCAGCAGCGGGGGACAGGGGTGGGTTCAGCCCCAGCATTTT
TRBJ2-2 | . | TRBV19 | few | CASSLAVPRGTGELFF | TGTGCCAGTAGTCTTGCGGTTCCTCGGGGCACCGGGGAGCTGTTTTTT
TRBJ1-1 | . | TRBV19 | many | CASGYTEAFF | TGTGCCAGTGGGTACACTGAAGCTTTCTTT
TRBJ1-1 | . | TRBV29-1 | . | CSVEGTGNTEAFF | TGCAGCGTTGAAGGAACGGGGAACACTGAAGCTTTCTTT
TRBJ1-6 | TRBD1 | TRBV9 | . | CASSSDGAGGSPLHF | TGTGCCAGCAGCTCGGACGGGGCAGGGGGATCACCCCTCCACTTT
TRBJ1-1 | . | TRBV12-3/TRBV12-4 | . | CAISSRENTEAFF | TGTGCCATCTCCTCCAGGGAGAACACTGAAGCTTTCTTT
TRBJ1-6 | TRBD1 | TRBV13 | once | CASSRARQGDSPLHF | TGTGCCAGCAGCCGGGCCCGACAGGGCGACTCACCCCTCCACTTT
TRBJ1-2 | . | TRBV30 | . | CAWSPEGYTF | TGTGCCTGGAGTCCCGAGGGCTACACCTTC
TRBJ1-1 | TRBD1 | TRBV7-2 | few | CASSFLLRQGRVNTEAFF | TGTGCCAGCAGCTTCCTCCTTCGACAGGGTCGGGTGAACACTGAAGCTTTCTTT
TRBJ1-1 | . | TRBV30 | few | CAWSVEGDTEAFF | TGTGCCTGGAGTGTGGAGGGCGACACTGAAGCTTTCTTT
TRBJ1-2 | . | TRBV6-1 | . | CASSGLINYGYTF | TGTGCCAGCAGTGGACTGATTAACTATGGCTACACCTTC
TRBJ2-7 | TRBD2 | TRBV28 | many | CASSLLLAGGNEQYF | TGTGCCAGCAGTTTATTGCTAGCGGGAGGGAACGAGCAGTACTTC
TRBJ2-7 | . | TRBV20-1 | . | CSARDWAGQSYEQYF | TGCAGTGCTAGAGATTGGGCGGGACAGTCCTACGAGCAGTACTTC